This TCR beta chain was captured in a study of blood T cell repertoires in COVID-19. Looking at the study overall: The United States, Italy and Spain were the sources of the acute and convalescent COVID-19 samples.

CDR1 is MNHEY, CDR2 SMNVEV, per germline (reference sequence). The CDR3 sequence is 15 residues long. The V end lost 1 base, the J end lost 5 bases, and 14 bases lay between the germline ends. TCRdb keeps only in-frame clones here, not all; method: immunoSEQ multiplex PCR. The sample has over 150,000 clones, 70% to 85% seen once. Material for sequencing was peripheral blood. The chain recombines TRBV27 with TRBJ2-5; TRBD2 might be the D (5 bases). The sequence was collected from a human donor in a cohort sampled during active COVID-19. In DNA form, the CDR3 reads TGTGCCAGCAGTTTATACCGGGGTGCGGCCGAGACCCAGTACTTC. Translating gives CASSLYRGAAETQYF.